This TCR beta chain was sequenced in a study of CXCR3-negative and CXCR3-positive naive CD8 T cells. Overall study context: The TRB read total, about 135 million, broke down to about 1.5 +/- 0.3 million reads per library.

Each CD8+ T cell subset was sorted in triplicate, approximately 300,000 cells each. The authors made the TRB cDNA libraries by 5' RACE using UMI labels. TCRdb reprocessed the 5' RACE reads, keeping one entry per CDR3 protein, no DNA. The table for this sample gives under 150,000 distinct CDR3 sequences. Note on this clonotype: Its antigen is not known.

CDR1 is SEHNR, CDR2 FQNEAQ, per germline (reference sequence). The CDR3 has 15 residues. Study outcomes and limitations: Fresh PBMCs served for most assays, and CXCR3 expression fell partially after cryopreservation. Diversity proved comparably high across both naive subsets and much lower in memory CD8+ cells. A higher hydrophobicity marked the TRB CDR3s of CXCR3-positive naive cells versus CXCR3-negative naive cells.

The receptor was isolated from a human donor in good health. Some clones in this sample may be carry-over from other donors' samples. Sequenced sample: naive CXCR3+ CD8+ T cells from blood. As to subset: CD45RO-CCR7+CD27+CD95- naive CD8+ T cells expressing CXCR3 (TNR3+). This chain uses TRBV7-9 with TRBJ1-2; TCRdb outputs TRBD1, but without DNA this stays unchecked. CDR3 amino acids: CASSLVMTGSDGYTF. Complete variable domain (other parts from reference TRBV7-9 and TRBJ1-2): DTGVSQNPRHKITKRGQNVTFRCDPISEHNRLYWYRQTLGQGPEFLTYFQNEAQLEKSRLLSDRFSAERPKGSFSTLEIQRTEQGDSAMYLCASSLVMTGSDGYTFGSGTRLTVV.